Following are 22 T cell receptor beta chains from one sample sequenced in a study of shared clonotypes between healthy human individuals. CD45RO-negative CD8 cells positively selected for CCR7 made up the naive population, which excluded terminally differentiated effector memory CD45RA+ cells. Generated by immunoSEQ multiplex PCR, the TCRdb table keeps only in-frame clones and is missing some. This sample has about 1,800,000 clones, with over 85% found just once. Sequenced sample: naive CD8+ T cells sorted from blood. The receptor set was obtained from a man aged 18 to 35 in good health.

This clone is a singleton in its sample. J is TRBJ2-3 and V is TRBV7-2, with 7 bases lining up with TRBD2. Germline CDR1 SGHTA, CDR2 FQGNSA. The CDR3 has 18 amino acids. The junction had 13 bases not matched to a gene; V was cut back by 4 bases and J by 0 bases. The CDR3 reads CASSSNLAVVGSTDTQYF. CDR3 nucleotide sequence: TGTGCCAGCAGCTCCAACCTAGCGGTCGTCGGAAGCACAGATACGCAGTATTTT.

V and J are TRBV25-1 and TRBJ2-3; D remains ambiguous. V lost 6 bases to trimming and J lost 0 bases, with 16 bases between them. The CDR3 is 16 amino acids. Per the germline V gene, CDR1 is MGHDK and CDR2 is SYGVNS. The CDR3 protein is CASSDGREASTDTQYF. In nucleotides, the CDR3 is TGTGCCAGCAGCGATGGTCGCGAAGCTAGCACAGATACGCAGTATTTT.

The chain joins TRBV7-2 to TRBJ2-2; D not resolved. The V end was cut by 5 bases, the J end by 6 bases, with 4 bases between. Germline-derived CDR1 and CDR2 are SGHTA and FQGNSA. The CDR3 has 11 amino acids. The CDR3 nucleotides read TGTGCCAGCAGCGGGGCCGGGGAGCTGTTTTTT. Translating gives CASSGAGELFF.

This clone was seen only a few times. Other DNA sequences in this specimen translate into the identical CDR3. This chain connects TRBV5-4 to TRBJ1-1; D not resolved. Germline V CDR1 and CDR2: SGHNT, YYREEE (reference sequence). The V and J ends lost 2 bases and 1 base respectively, with 6 bases between them. CDR3 size: 13 residues. The DNA for the CDR3 is TGTGCCAGCAGCTTAGGCGCGAACACTGAAGCTTTCTTT. This translates into CASSLGANTEAFF.

The rearrangement uses TRBV15 and TRBJ2-1, with D possibly TRBD1 on 5 matching bases. Germline V gives CDR1 LNHNV, CDR2 YYDKDF (reference sequence). CDR3 length: 13 amino acids. V shed 0 bases and J shed 9 bases, with 9 bases lying between them. CDR3 sequence: CATSREGVGEQFF. CDR3 in DNA: TGTGCCACCAGCAGAGAAGGGGTGGGTGAGCAGTTCTTC.

The chain carries TRBV10-2 and TRBJ2-7; D ambiguous. Trimming took 3 bases from V and 5 from J, leaving 8 bases between them. Looked up from germline, CDR1 is WSHSY and CDR2 is SAAADI. The CDR3 is 12 residues long. CDR3 coding DNA: TGCGCCAGCAGTGACCGGGCCGACGAGCAGTACTTC. Amino acid sequence: CASSDRADEQYF.

The chain couples TRBV27 to TRBJ1-4; D may be TRBD1 (5 bases). Germline assignment: CDR1 MNHEY and CDR2 SMNVEV (reference sequence). The CDR3 length is 15 residues. The ends were cut back, 5 bases at V and 7 bases at J, with 17 bases in the middle. This CDR3 is CASSESGTTSEKLFF. In nucleotides, the CDR3 is TGTGCCAGCAGTGAGTCCGGGACCACCAGTGAAAAACTGTTTTTT.

Comments on this clone: Other DNA sequences in this sample translate to the same CDR3. The chain links TRBV7-9 to TRBJ2-3; D is undetermined. Looked up from germline, CDR1 is SEHNR and CDR2 is FQNEAQ (reference sequence). This CDR3 has 13 amino acids. The V and J ends lost 5 bases and 6 bases respectively, with 12 bases between them. CDR3 in amino acids: CASSLPLGDTQYF. Written as DNA, the CDR3 is TGTGCCAGCAGCCTACCCCTAGGGGATACGCAGTATTTT.

The chain couples TRBV4-2 to TRBJ2-1; tentative D call: TRBD2 (6 bases). V gave up 3 bases and J gave up 6 bases, with 21 bases separating them. The CDR3 loop spans 17 amino acids. Looked up from germline, CDR1 is LGHNA and CDR2 is YNFKEQ. CDR3 residues: CASSQALAAIRGNEQFF. CDR3 DNA: TGTGCCAGCAGCCAGGCCTTAGCGGCCATCCGCGGCAATGAGCAGTTCTTC.

This clone occurred once. V and J are TRBV7-9 and TRBJ1-3, with D perhaps matching TRBD1 (5 bases). Germline V gene data show CDR1 as SEHNR and CDR2 as FQNEAQ (reference sequence). The ends were cut back, 5 bases at V and 0 bases at J, with 11 bases in the middle. This CDR3 region has 15 residues. CDR3 in amino acids: CASSLSGVSGNTIYF. For the CDR3, the DNA is TGTGCCAGCAGCCTATCGGGGGTCTCTGGAAACACCATATATTTT.

This chain joins TRBV9 and TRBJ1-3, with TRBD1 as a possible D gene (5 bases). CDR3 length equals 14 residues. The V end was cut by 10 bases, the J end by 0 bases, with 14 bases between. Per the germline V gene, CDR1 is SGDLS and CDR2 is YYNGEE. The CDR3 reads CAAKGLHSGNTIYF. The CDR3 region has the DNA TGTGCCGCTAAGGGGCTACACTCTGGAAACACCATATATTTT.

The rearrangement uses TRBV5-6 and TRBJ2-3; TRBD2 is a possible D gene (6 bases). The CDR3 totals 15 residues. V dropped 2 bases and J dropped 5 bases, with 15 bases sitting between them. Germline V gene lookup returns CDR1 SGHDT and CDR2 YYEEEE. CDR3 loop: CASSLELAWRDTQYF. CDR3 coding DNA: TGTGCCAGCAGCTTAGAACTAGCCTGGAGAGATACGCAGTATTTT. The full variable domain, rest sourced from reference TRBV5-6 and TRBJ2-3, is DAGVTQSPTHLIKTRGQQVTLRCSPKSGHDTVSWYQQALGQGPQFIFQYYEEEERQRGNFPDRFSGHQFPNYSSELNVNALLLGDSALYLCASSLELAWRDTQYFGPGTRLTVL.

V and J are TRBV6-5 and TRBJ2-7, with TRBD1 identical over 7 bases. CDR3 length equals 14 residues. The V and J ends lost 5 bases and 2 bases, in that order; junction bases with no gene match: 6. CDR1 MNHEY and CDR2 SVGAGI come from the germline V gene. Here the CDR3 DNA reads TGTGCCAGCAGTCCCTCCGGGACAGCCTACGAGCAGTACTTC. This translates into CASSPSGTAYEQYF.

J is TRBJ2-7 and V is TRBV6-5; possible D gene TRBD1, 5 bases. CDR3 length equals 15 residues. Germline loops: CDR1 MNHEY, CDR2 SVGAGI. Between the trimmed V and J ends, which lost 2 bases and 0 bases, there was a span of 11 bases. CDR3 in amino acids: CASSYLQGRSYEQYF. DNA for the CDR3: TGTGCCAGCAGTTACCTTCAGGGCCGCTCCTACGAGCAGTACTTC.

The genes are TRBV6-5 and TRBJ2-5; 7 bases match TRBD2. Per the germline V gene, CDR1 is MNHEY and CDR2 is SVGAGI. The CDR3 is 13 residues long. V shed 7 bases and J 2 bases; nucleotides not matched to a gene: 4. As DNA, the CDR3 is TGTGCCAGCATGGGAGGGGATCAAGAGACCCAGTACTTC. As protein: CASMGGDQETQYF.

As for this clone: In the same sample, other DNA sequences code for this CDR3. This chain joins TRBV7-2 and TRBJ2-7, with D unclear. The length of the CDR3 is 11 residues. The germline V and J ends were trimmed by 5 bases and 3 bases, with 5 bases remaining between them. Per the germline V gene, CDR1 is SGHTA and CDR2 is FQGNSA. CDR3 in amino acids: CASSPNYEQYF. For the CDR3, the DNA is TGTGCCAGCAGCCCTAACTACGAGCAGTACTTC.

The chain has TRBV27 and TRBJ2-3; 9 nucleotides agree with TRBD2. Losses at the gene ends were 2 bases for V and 13 bases for J; bases not matched to a gene: 10. This CDR3 is 14 amino acids long. CDR1 is MNHEY and CDR2 is SMNVEV in the germline V gene (reference sequence). In DNA form, the CDR3 reads TGTGCCAGCAGTTTAGTAGCGGGGGCCCCCCCGGAGTATTTT. Translation: CASSLVAGAPPEYF.

The chain combines TRBV28 with TRBJ1-2, with TRBD1 matching 7 bases. V was pared by 2 bases and J by 6 bases, with 9 bases of the junction left unmatched. The CDR3 runs to 15 residues. The V gene's germline CDR1 is MDHEN and CDR2 SYDVKM. CDR3 sequence (DNA): TGTGCCAGCAGTTTAGGTCAGGGGGGTTCAAATGGCTACACCTTC. Translating it yields CASSLGQGGSNGYTF.

V usage is TRBV9 and J usage is TRBJ1-1; 7 nucleotides line up with TRBD1. Per germline, CDR1 SGDLS and CDR2 YYNGEE. V was clipped by 5 bases and J by 6 bases; unmatched bases: 7. The CDR3 spans 13 residues. CDR3 coding DNA: TGTGCCAGCAGTCAAATCCAGGGGGCTGAAGCTTTCTTT. This encodes CASSQIQGAEAFF.

The V call is TRBV30, the J call TRBJ1-1, with 8 bases identical to TRBD1. Trimming cost V 2 bases and J 4 bases; bases outside gene matches: 6. This CDR3 comprises 14 residues. The germline CDR1 and CDR2 sequences are GTSNPN and SVGIG (reference sequence). The CDR3 region is CAWSLGQGGTEAFF. The CDR3 DNA reads TGTGCCTGGAGTCTCGGACAGGGAGGCACTGAAGCTTTCTTT. Supplemented by reference TRBV30 and TRBJ1-1, the full variable domain reads SQTIHQWPATLVQPVGSPLSLECTVEGTSNPNLYWYRQAAGRGLQLLFYSVGIGQISSEVPQNLSASRPQDRQFILSSKKLLLSDSGFYLCAWSLGQGGTEAFFGQGTRLTVV.

This rearrangement joins TRBV7-9 to TRBJ2-4; no definite D call. Trimming took 1 base from V and 2 from J, leaving 9 bases between them. Looked up from germline, CDR1 is SEHNR and CDR2 is FQNEAQ (reference sequence). CDR3 length: 15 amino acids. The CDR3 DNA follows: TGTGCCAGCAGCTTAGTCGGGTCGTCCAAAAACATTCAGTACTTC. Its protein product is CASSLVGSSKNIQYF.

The V call is TRBV10-2, the J call TRBJ2-3, with a tentative D call TRBD1 (5 bases). The CDR3 has 14 residues. Trimming removed 8 bases from V and 2 bases from J, with 14 bases in between. The germline CDR1 and CDR2 sequences are WSHSY and SAAADI. The CDR3 is CASSWTDITDTQYF. The CDR3 DNA reads as TGCGCCAGCTCTTGGACGGACATCACAGATACGCAGTATTTT.